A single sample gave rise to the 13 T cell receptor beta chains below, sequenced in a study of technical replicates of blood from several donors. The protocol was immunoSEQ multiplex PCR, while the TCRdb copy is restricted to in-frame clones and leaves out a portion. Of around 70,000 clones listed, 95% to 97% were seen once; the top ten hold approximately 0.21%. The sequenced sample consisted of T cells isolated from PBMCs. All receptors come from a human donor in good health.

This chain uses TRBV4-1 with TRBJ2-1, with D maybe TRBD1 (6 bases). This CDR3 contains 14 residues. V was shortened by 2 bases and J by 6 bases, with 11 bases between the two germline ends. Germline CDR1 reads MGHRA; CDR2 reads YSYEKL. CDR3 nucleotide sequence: TGCGCCAGCAGCCAATCAGGGGTTGGCAATGAGCAGTTCTTC. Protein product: CASSQSGVGNEQFF.

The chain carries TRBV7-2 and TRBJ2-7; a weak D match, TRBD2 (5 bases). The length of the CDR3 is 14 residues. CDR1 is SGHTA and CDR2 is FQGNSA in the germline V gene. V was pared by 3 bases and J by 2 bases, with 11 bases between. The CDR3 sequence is CASSLGGRTYEQYF. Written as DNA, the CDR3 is TGTGCCAGCAGCTTGGGCGGGCGCACCTACGAGCAGTACTTC.

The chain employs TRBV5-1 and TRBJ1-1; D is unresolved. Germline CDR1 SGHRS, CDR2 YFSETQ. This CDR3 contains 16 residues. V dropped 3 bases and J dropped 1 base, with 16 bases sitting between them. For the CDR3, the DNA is TGCGCCAGCAGCTCGCGGGCCCAGGTAAGGAACACTGAAGCTTTCTTT. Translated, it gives CASSSRAQVRNTEAFF.

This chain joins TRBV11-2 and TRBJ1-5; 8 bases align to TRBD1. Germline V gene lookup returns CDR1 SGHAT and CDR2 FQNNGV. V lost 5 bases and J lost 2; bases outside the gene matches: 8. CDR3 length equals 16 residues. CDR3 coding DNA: TGTGCCAGCAGCGTTCGTCAGGACAGGGGCAATCAGCCCCAGCATTTT. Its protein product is CASSVRQDRGNQPQHF.

This CDR3 reads CASSRPDRGGYTF. The CDR3 nucleotides read TGTGCCAGCAGTAGGCCAGATCGCGGCGGCTACACCTTC. This chain joins TRBV25-1 and TRBJ1-2; D uncertain. The CDR3 has 13 amino acids. Germline CDR1 and CDR2: MGHDK and SYGVNS. Deletions cut 5 bases from V and 8 bases from J, with 15 bases between.

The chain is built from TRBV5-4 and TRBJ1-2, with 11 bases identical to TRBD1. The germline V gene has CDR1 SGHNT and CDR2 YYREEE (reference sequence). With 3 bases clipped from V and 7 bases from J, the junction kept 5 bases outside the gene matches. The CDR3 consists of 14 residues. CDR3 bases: TGTGCCAGCAGCTGGACAGGGGGCGAGAGTGGCTACACCTTC. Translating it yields CASSWTGGESGYTF.

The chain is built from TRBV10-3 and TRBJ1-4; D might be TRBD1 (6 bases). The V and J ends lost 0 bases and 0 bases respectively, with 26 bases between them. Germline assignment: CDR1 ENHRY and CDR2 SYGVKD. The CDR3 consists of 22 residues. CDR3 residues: CAISESRGAGPEALPTNEKLFF. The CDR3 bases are TGTGCCATCAGTGAGTCGCGGGGGGCAGGACCAGAAGCTCTACCAACTAATGAAAAACTGTTTTTT.

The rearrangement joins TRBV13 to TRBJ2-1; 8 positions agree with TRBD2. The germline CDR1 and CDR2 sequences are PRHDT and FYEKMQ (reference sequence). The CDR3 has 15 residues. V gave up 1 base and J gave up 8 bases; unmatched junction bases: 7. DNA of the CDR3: TGTGCCAGCAGCTTAGTCGGGGGGGCCCAGGATGAGCAGTTCTTC. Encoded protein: CASSLVGGAQDEQFF.

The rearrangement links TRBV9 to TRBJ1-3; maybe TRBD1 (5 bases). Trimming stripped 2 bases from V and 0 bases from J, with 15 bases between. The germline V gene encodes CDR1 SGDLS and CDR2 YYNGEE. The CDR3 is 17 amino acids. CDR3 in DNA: TGTGCCAGCAGCGTCGACTTAGACAGTGTCTCTGGAAACACCATATATTTT. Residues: CASSVDLDSVSGNTIYF.

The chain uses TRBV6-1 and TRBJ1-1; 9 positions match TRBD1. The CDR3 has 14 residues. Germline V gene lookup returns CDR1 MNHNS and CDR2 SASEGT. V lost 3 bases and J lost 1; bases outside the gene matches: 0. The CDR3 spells CASSEGQGNTEAFF. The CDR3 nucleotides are TGTGCCAGCAGTGAGGGACAGGGGAACACTGAAGCTTTCTTT.

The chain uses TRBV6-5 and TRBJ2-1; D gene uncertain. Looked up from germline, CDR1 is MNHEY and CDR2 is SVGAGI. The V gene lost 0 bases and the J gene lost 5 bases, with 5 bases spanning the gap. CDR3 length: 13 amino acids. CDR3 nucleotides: TGTGCCAGCAGTTACTCGGGCGACAATGAGCAGTTCTTC. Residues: CASSYSGDNEQFF.

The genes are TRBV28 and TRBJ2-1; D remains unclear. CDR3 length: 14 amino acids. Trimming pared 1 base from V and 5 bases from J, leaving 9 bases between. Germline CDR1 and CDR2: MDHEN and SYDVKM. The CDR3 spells CASSLSGPHNEQFF. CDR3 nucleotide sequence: TGTGCCAGCAGTTTATCGGGTCCCCACAATGAGCAGTTCTTC. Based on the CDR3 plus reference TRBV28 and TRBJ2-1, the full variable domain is DVKVTQSSRYLVKRTGEKVFLECVQDMDHENMFWYRQDPGLGLRLIYFSYDVKMKEKGDIPEGYSVSREKKERFSLILESASTNQTSMYLCASSLSGPHNEQFFGPGTRLTVL.

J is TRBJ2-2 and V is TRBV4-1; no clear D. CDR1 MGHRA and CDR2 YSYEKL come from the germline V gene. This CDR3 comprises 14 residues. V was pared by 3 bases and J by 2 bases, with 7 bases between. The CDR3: CASSHITNTGELFF. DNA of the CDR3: TGCGCCAGCAGCCACATCACAAACACCGGGGAGCTGTTTTTT.